This T cell receptor beta chain stems from a study of T cell repertoires in cytomegalovirus infection. Looking at the study overall: Selection of CMV epitopes for the study included recently identified HLA-C-restricted and well-studied HLA-B-restricted ones. Matching HLA type and CMV infection were both indicated by public TCR beta signatures. Broader study findings: Of the TCR beta families, the public ones yielded a cumulative frequency that identified carriers of CMV plus the relevant HLA. Dominating the ex vivo response were TCR beta clonotypes that were CMV-specific and HLA-C-restricted.

TCRdb re-called the reads through MiXCR, storing one row per CDR3 protein. Of some 920,000 distinct CDR3 sequences listed, about 33% are singletons. This clonotype was observed a handful of times. What it binds is unknown. The V and J ends lost 5 bases and 3 bases respectively, with 17 bases between them. The CDR3 runs 17 residues. Per the germline V gene, CDR1 is SEHNR and CDR2 is FQNEAQ (reference sequence). Source: cultured CD8+ T cells from PBMCs, taken from culture after CMV antigen stimulation. The genes are TRBV7-9 and TRBJ2-6; D not resolved. The sequence derives from a human donor in good health (CMV status not recorded). Some clones in this sample may be carry-over from other donors' samples. The CDR3 sequence is CASSHPGSLYGANVLTF. Here the CDR3 DNA reads TGTGCCAGCAGCCACCCGGGCTCCCTGTATGGGGCCAACGTCCTGACTTTC.